Shown below are 10 T cell receptor beta chains from a single sample sequenced in a study of cytomegalovirus exposure and HLA in healthy donors. PCR primers comprised 60 Vbeta and 13 Jbeta primers. The method was immunoSEQ multiplex PCR; TCRdb's version includes in-frame clones alone and lacks a portion of them. The sample holds about 76,000 clones, roughly 76% seen once. Sequencing input: PBMCs. The receptor source for this set is a woman in her 30s in good health and CMV-seronegative.

This clone came up a few times. V usage is TRBV30 and J usage is TRBJ1-1; possible D gene TRBD1, 5 bases. Germline lookup yields CDR1 GTSNPN and CDR2 SVGIG (reference sequence). CDR3 size: 16 residues. V lost 0 bases, J lost 4 bases, and 18 bases lay in between. CDR3 in DNA: TGTGCCTGGAGTGTACGGGGGATCCTTAGAGGCACTGAAGCTTTCTTT. As protein: CAWSVRGILRGTEAFF. Full variable domain (rest looked up from reference TRBV30 and TRBJ1-1): SQTIHQWPATLVQPVGSPLSLECTVEGTSNPNLYWYRQAAGRGLQLLFYSVGIGQISSEVPQNLSASRPQDRQFILSSKKLLLSDSGFYLCAWSVRGILRGTEAFFGQGTRLTVV.

The V gene is TRBV29-1, the J gene TRBJ2-3; 10 positions match TRBD2. V was clipped by 8 bases and J by 1 base; unmatched bases: 6. Per the germline V gene, CDR1 is SQVTM and CDR2 is ANQGSEA. This CDR3 is built from 14 residues. The CDR3 region is CSLRGTSGTDTQYF. The CDR3 bases are TGCAGCTTGCGGGGGACTAGCGGCACAGATACGCAGTATTTT.

V and J are TRBV10-3 and TRBJ2-3; 7 bases match TRBD2. Germline trimming cut 0 bases from V and 4 bases from J; bases unmatched to any gene: 4. The V gene's germline CDR1 is ENHRY and CDR2 SYGVKD. The CDR3 totals 15 residues. The CDR3 region is CAISESGGSADTQYF. CDR3 in DNA: TGTGCCATCAGTGAGTCGGGGGGGAGCGCAGATACGCAGTATTTT.

This clone was seen a handful of times. The V gene is TRBV19, the J gene TRBJ2-3, with TRBD2 identical over 9 bases. This CDR3 is built from 17 residues. Looked up from germline, CDR1 is LNHDA and CDR2 is SQIVND (reference sequence). V was pared by 3 bases and J by 3 bases, with 10 bases of the junction left unmatched. DNA for the CDR3: TGTGCCAGTAGTATGGAGGCGGCGGGAGGGCTAACAGATACGCAGTATTTT. Its protein is CASSMEAAGGLTDTQYF. The complete variable domain, with remaining parts taken from reference TRBV19 and TRBJ2-3, reads DGGITQSPKYLFRKEGQNVTLSCEQNLNHDAMYWYRQDPGQGLRLIYYSQIVNDFQKGDIAEGYSVSREKKESFPLTVTSAQKNPTAFYLCASSMEAAGGLTDTQYFGPGTRLTVL.

The genes are TRBV2 and TRBJ2-1; TRBD2 aligns across 10 bases. J gave up 10 bases and V 3 bases, and 9 bases lay outside the gene matches. This CDR3 has 15 residues. Germline CDR1 is SNHLY and CDR2 is FYNNEI. In nucleotides, the CDR3 is TGTGCCAGCAGTGACGGGCTAGCGGGAGTGGGGGAGCAGTTCTTC. It translates to CASSDGLAGVGEQFF.

The rearrangement links TRBV18 to TRBJ2-2; 10 bases match TRBD1. The CDR3 spans 16 residues. Trimming at V came to 6 bases and at J to 1 base, leaving 5 bases not matched to a gene. Looked up from germline, CDR1 is KGHSH and CDR2 is LQKENI. CDR3 DNA sequence: TGTGCCAGCTCTCGAGGACAGGGGGAGAACACCGGGGAGCTGTTTTTT. It translates to CASSRGQGENTGELFF.

The chain recombines TRBV4-3 with TRBJ2-3; D call uncertain. V shed 1 base and J shed 4 bases, with 9 bases lying between them. The CDR3 is 14 amino acids. In germline, CDR1 is LGHNA, CDR2 YSLEER. This chain's CDR3 is CASSQAEASDTQYF. DNA of the CDR3: TGCGCCAGCAGCCAAGCTGAGGCATCAGATACGCAGTATTTT.

V and J are TRBV21-1 and TRBJ2-1; the table names TRBD2, a call not compared with the DNA. TRBV21-1 is a recognized pseudogene. The CDR3 covers 15 residues. The CDR3 sequence: CASSTRTSLINEQFF. For the CDR3, the DNA is TGTGCCAGCAGCACCCGGACTAGCTTGATCAATGAGCAGTTCTTC.

V is TRBV19 and J is TRBJ1-1; TRBD1 might be the D (5 bases). The germline V gene encodes CDR1 LNHDA and CDR2 SQIVND (reference sequence). V lost 6 bases to trimming and J lost 1 base, with 15 bases between them. This CDR3 contains 15 residues. CDR3 sequence: CASSIQGGWNTEAFF. In DNA, the CDR3 is TGTGCCAGTAGCATCCAGGGAGGGTGGAACACTGAAGCTTTCTTT.

V gene TRBV14 combines with J gene TRBJ2-1; possible D gene TRBD2, 5 bases. The germline V gene has CDR1 SGHDN and CDR2 FVKESK. CDR3 size: 17 residues. The V and J ends lost 4 bases and 7 bases respectively, with 23 bases between them. DNA of the CDR3: TGTGCCAGCAGCCTCCCCCTGATGCGGACTCCTAGGAATGAGCAGTTCTTC. This gives the protein CASSLPLMRTPRNEQFF.